This TCR beta chain was documented in a study of T cells in Graves' hyperthyroidism and ophthalmopathy. Amplification targeted TCR beta CDR3 regions from RNA transcripts. In the first-round RT-PCR of the TCR CDR3, the HTBI primer set was used. TCRdb re-called the multiplex PCR reads with MiXCR, one entry per CDR3 protein. The table has 640,000 or so distinct CDR3 sequences, 13% to 15% seen once. The CDR3 has 14 amino acids. The V gene lost 3 bases and the J gene lost 3 bases, with 13 bases spanning the gap. Germline V gives CDR1 SGHRS, CDR2 YFSETQ. This clonotype showed up just once. Its antigen is unknown. Whole-study results and caveats: In simple terms, a model built on 13 V-J features told ophthalmopathy apart from stable hyperthyroidism.

The sequence derives from a woman aged 18-35 years with Graves' ophthalmopathy. Sequenced material: blood. The chain couples TRBV5-1 to TRBJ2-7; either TRBD1 or TRBD2 may fit D (5 bases each). The chain's CDR3 is CASSSQPGRYEQYF. In DNA, the CDR3 is TGCGCCAGCAGCTCACAGCCGGGACGCTACGAGCAGTACTTC.